This T cell receptor beta chain was sequenced for a study of Graves' ophthalmopathy and Graves' hyperthyroidism. Notes on the study in general: A 13-signature model separated ophthalmopathy from stable hyperthyroidism, reaching roughly 85% sensitivity and roughly 82% specificity cross-validated.

Reliance was placed on clinical symptoms, serum thyroxine, TRAb, thyroid ultrasound and orbital computed tomography for diagnosis. Beta-chain TCR CDR3 regions were amplified from RNA transcripts. HTBI-primed first-round RT-PCR preceded second-round multiplex PCR. TCRdb passed the multiplex PCR reads through MiXCR, listing each CDR3 protein once. The data show 200,000 to 300,000 distinct CDR3 sequences, approximately 42% seen once. The CDR3 has 14 residues. V lost 4 bases, J lost 11 bases, and 19 bases lay in between. Germline-derived CDR1 and CDR2 are SGDLS and YYNGEE. Concerning this clonotype: Its target is unknown.

The chain recombines TRBV9 with TRBJ1-5; D remains unclear. Material for sequencing was peripheral blood. This receptor was obtained from an adult man with Graves' ophthalmopathy. The CDR3 coding sequence is TGTGCCAGCAGCCCGAGAACACCGTCCCGGGCCCAGCATTTT. It translates to CASSPRTPSRAQHF.